This T cell receptor (beta chain) was documented in a study of human T cells and chemical hapten exposure. This clonotype appeared many times. The antigen is unknown. As to time point: patch test 3, about 24 weeks after DPC sensitization. Treatment denoted: therapeutic diphenylcyclopropenone sensitization with weekly scalp DPC. Donors were 18 to 70-year-old alopecia patients suitable for DPC. Whole-study results and caveats: Donors in the study had alopecia, meaning their immune response may differ from healthy people's.

Individual cDNA molecules in this library carried unique molecular identifiers. TCRdb passed the RACE reads through MiXCR, listing each CDR3 protein once. This table holds tens of thousands of distinct CDR3 sequences, approximately 10% found once. Per germline, CDR1 MGHDK and CDR2 SYGVNS. Trimming removed 8 bases at V and 3 bases at J, with 23 bases between. The CDR3 covers 16 residues. This sample comprised whole blood, obtained in connection with sensitization to the hapten diphenylcyclopropenone (DPC). This TCR was recovered from a woman in her twenties or thirties with alopecia areata. Some clones in this sample may be carry-over from other donors' samples. The rearrangement uses TRBV25-1 and TRBJ2-7, with D possibly being TRBD1 or TRBD2 (5 bases each). The CDR3 spells CASYGAVGPGRYEQYF. The CDR3 bases are TGTGCCAGCTACGGGGCGGTAGGTCCAGGGCGCTACGAGCAGTACTTC.